This T cell receptor beta chain was identified during a study of shared clonotypes between healthy human individuals. This CDR3 contains 14 residues. Germline CDR1 is SGHNT and CDR2 is YENEEA. V was clipped by 4 bases and J by 6 bases, with 13 bases between them. Using immunoSEQ multiplex PCR, the repertoire was profiled, and TCRdb retains in-frame clones only, with some absent. The table lists more than 1 million clones, about 84% of them singletons. Sequencing input: memory CD4+ T cells from PBMCs. The subset denotes: CD45RA-negative fraction. The rearrangement joins TRBV11-3 to TRBJ2-1, with a tentative D call TRBD1 (6 bases). The sequence came from a man younger than 35 in good health. Some clones in this sample may be carry-over from other donors' samples. The DNA of the CDR3 is TGTGCCAGCAGCTCAAGGGACATTCGCAATGAGCAGTTCTTC. Translated: CASSSRDIRNEQFF.